The 5 T cell receptor beta chains listed next were all sequenced from one sample in a study of T-cell memory formation after mild COVID-19. Each CDR3 protein gets one entry after TCRdb re-called the 5' RACE reads with MiXCR. Among around 100,000 distinct CDR3 sequences listed, approximately 21% were seen once. The sample consisted of PBMCs or a T cell subset sorted from them (not recorded which). These receptors all stem from a man in his late teens or twenties who had mild COVID-19 (a few samples of this study predate the infection). Cell type and time point are not known.

The rearrangement uses TRBV11-2 and TRBJ2-7; 7 bases align to TRBD2. Trimming cost V 4 bases and J 6 bases; bases outside gene matches: 9. Looked up from germline, CDR1 is SGHAT and CDR2 is FQNNGV. This CDR3 contains 14 residues. The CDR3 loop is CASSYGGSGFEQYV. The CDR3 DNA reads TGTGCCAGCAGCTACGGGGGGTCAGGGTTCGAGCAGTACGTC.

The J gene is TRBJ2-2, the V gene TRBV4-1; D is uncertain. V dropped 1 base and J dropped 2 bases, with 5 bases sitting between them. The CDR3 consists of 14 residues. Per the germline V gene, CDR1 is MGHRA and CDR2 is YSYEKL. The CDR3 loop reads CASSQVGNTGELFF. CDR3 bases: TGCGCCAGCAGCCAAGTGGGAAACACCGGGGAGCTGTTTTTT.

The gene calls are TRBV29-1 and TRBJ1-1; 8 bases are shared with TRBD1. This CDR3 region has 12 residues. CDR1 is SQVTM and CDR2 is ANQGSEA in the germline V gene. J gave up 4 bases and V 6 bases, and 4 bases lay outside the gene matches. The CDR3 is CSVATGGTEAFF. CDR3 sequence (DNA): TGCAGCGTAGCCACAGGGGGCACTGAAGCTTTCTTT.

This clonotype was detected only a few times. The chain couples TRBV7-9 to TRBJ2-2; 9 bases agree with TRBD1. The germline V gene encodes CDR1 SEHNR and CDR2 FQNEAQ (reference sequence). This CDR3 comprises 17 residues. J lost 3 bases, V lost 5 bases, and 10 bases had no gene match. As DNA, the CDR3 is TGTGCCAGCAGCCATGCCCGGGACAGGGCATACACCGGGGAGCTGTTTTTT. Residues: CASSHARDRAYTGELFF.

The rearrangement joins TRBV4-3 to TRBJ2-1; 8 bases agree with TRBD2. This CDR3 is built from 18 residues. V shed 0 bases and J 0 bases; nucleotides not matched to a gene: 7. The germline V gene encodes CDR1 LGHNA and CDR2 YSLEER. CDR3: CASSQDPSGGSSYNEQFF. The CDR3 coding sequence is TGCGCCAGCAGCCAAGATCCCAGCGGGGGCAGCTCCTACAATGAGCAGTTCTTC.